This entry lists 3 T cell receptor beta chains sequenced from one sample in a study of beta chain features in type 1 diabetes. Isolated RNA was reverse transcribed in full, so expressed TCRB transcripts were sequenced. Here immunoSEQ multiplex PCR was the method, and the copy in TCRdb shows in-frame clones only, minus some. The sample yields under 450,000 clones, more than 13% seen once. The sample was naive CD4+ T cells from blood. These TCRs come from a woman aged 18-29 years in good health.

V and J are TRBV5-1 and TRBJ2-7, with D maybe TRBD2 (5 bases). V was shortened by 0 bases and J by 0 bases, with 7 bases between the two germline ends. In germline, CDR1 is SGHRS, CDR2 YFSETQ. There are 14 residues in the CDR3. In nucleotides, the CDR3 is TGCGCCAGCAGCTTGGGAGGGTACTCCTACGAGCAGTACTTC. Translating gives CASSLGGYSYEQYF.

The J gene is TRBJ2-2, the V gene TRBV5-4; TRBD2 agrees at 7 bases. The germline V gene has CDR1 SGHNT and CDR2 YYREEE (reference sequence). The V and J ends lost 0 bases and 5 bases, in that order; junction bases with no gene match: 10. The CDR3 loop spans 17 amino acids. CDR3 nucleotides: TGTGCCAGCAGCTTGGTTGGCGGTTCGGGAGGTACCGGGGAGCTGTTTTTT. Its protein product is CASSLVGGSGGTGELFF.

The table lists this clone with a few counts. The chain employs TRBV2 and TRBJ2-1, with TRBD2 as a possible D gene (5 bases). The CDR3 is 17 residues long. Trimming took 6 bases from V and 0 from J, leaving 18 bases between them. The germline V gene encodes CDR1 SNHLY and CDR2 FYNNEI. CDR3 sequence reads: CASSQGSGVSSYNEQFF. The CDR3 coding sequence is TGTGCCAGCAGCCAAGGGAGTGGAGTGAGCTCCTACAATGAGCAGTTCTTC.